What follows describes a single TCR beta chain. Its target is unknown. A sample-barcoded 5' primer and a J-beta primer mix were used in a second PCR of about 7 to 11 cycles. No fewer than 3 million CDR3-containing paired-end reads came from each sample. TCRdb reprocessed the 5' RACE reads via MiXCR and lists one record per CDR3 protein. This table has over a million distinct CDR3 sequences, 35% to 45% appearing once. No fewer than 7 million PBMCs went into each sample. The source of the sample is a study of blood T cells in healthy people across ages. General study findings and limits: Unknown donor CMV status possibly confounded expanded clonotype changes. Because sorting was not performed, PBMCs prevented conclusive naive versus antigen-experienced comparison.

The germline V gene encodes CDR1 SGHTA and CDR2 FQGNSA. Trimming at V came to 2 bases and at J to 2 bases, leaving 7 bases not matched to a gene. CDR3 size: 17 residues. This receptor was taken from a woman aged 18-29 years in good health. The specimen sequenced was blood. The V and J genes are TRBV7-2 and TRBJ2-1, with TRBD2 matching over 9 bases. For the CDR3, the DNA is TGTGCCAGCAGCTTAAGGGCGGGGGGGACGCCCTACAATGAGCAGTTCTTC. Translating gives CASSLRAGGTPYNEQFF.